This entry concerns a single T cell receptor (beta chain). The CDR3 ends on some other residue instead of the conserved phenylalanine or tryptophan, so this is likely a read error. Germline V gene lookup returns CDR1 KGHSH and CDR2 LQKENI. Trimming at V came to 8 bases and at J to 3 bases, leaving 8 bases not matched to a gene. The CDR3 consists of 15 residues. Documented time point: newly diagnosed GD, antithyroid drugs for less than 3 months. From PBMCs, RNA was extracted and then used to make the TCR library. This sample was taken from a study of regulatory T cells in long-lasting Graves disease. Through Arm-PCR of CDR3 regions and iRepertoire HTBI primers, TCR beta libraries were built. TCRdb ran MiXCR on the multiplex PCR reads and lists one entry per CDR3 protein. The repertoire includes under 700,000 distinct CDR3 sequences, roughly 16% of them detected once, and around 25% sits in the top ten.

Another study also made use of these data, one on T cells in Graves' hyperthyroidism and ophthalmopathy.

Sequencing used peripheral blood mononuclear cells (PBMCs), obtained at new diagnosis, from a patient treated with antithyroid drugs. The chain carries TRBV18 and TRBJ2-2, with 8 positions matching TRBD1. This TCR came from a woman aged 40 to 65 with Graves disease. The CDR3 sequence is CASTIQGAHTGELFS. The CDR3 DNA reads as TGTGCCAGCACCATTCAGGGGGCGCACACCGGGGAGCTGTTTTCT.